This is a list of T cell receptor beta chains from one sample in a study of blood T cell repertoires in COVID-19. Libraries were prepared by immunoSEQ multiplex PCR; TCRdb keeps only in-frame clonotypes and omits some of them. The table records about 74,000 clones, about four fifths of them present only once. The source material was peripheral blood. The receptor source for this set is a man in his 70s with acute or convalescent COVID-19. CDR3s include the opening cysteine and the closing phenylalanine or tryptophan. The listing skips clone size in some rows; elsewhere it reads once, few, many or a size class.

j_call clone_size v_call cdr3_aa
TRBJ2-2 - TRBV12-5 CASGTGTGATGELFF
TRBJ2-1 - TRBV28 CASSSTLAEIYNEQFF
TRBJ1-2 - TRBV19 CASKETGSRVDGYTF
TRBJ2-5 - TRBV5-1 CASSPLSQGIETQYF
TRBJ2-1 - TRBV7-3 CASSPGLQPLFNEQFF
TRBJ2-3 - TRBV19 CASSISGQLPYTQYF
TRBJ2-3 - TRBV28 CASTSPGVGDTQYF
TRBJ1-4 - TRBV2 CASSRGQGLNEKLFF
TRBJ1-2 - TRBV6-5 CASSGQGYGYTF
TRBJ1-2 - TRBV7-6 CASSLVTPGQDLYGYTF
TRBJ2-1 - TRBV5-1 CASSLMTSGGNEQFF
TRBJ2-1 - TRBV18 CASSPPGTGIMNEQFF
TRBJ1-1 - TRBV11-2 CASSPQMTAQGTEAFF
TRBJ2-1 - TRBV7-2 CASSFPSYNEQFF
TRBJ1-1 - TRBV6-5 CASGGTEVEAFF
TRBJ2-5 - TRBV6-6 CAINPGGLQETQYF
TRBJ1-5 - TRBV24-1 CATSDTGVGNQPQHF
TRBJ2-1 - TRBV15 CATSRAKTSRTNEQFF
TRBJ2-3 once TRBV28 CASSRVGAQYF
TRBJ2-3 - TRBV7-3 CASSVGGPVRTDTQYF
TRBJ1-5 few TRBV6-6 CASSYYQAQHF
TRBJ2-7 few TRBV7-6 CASSPAPGVYEQYF
TRBJ2-3 - TRBV18 CASSPPSGSLDTQYF
TRBJ2-5 - TRBV19 CASSISAAQETQYF
TRBJ2-5 - TRBV7-9 CASRGHASGETQYF
TRBJ1-3 - TRBV4-1 CASSQAEESGNTIYF
TRBJ2-7 few TRBV14 CASSQDTLTGTREQYF
TRBJ1-2 - TRBV12-3/TRBV12-4 CASSFGYGYTF
TRBJ1-3 - TRBV4-2 CASSQDLGRFSGNTIYF
TRBJ1-2 - TRBV18 CASSHGTPTRANYGYTF
TRBJ1-1 medium-sized TRBV27 CASTDRWGTEAFF
TRBJ1-6 - TRBV6-5 CASRDGGQGNSPLHF
TRBJ2-7 few TRBV19 CASSVGTYYEQYF
TRBJ2-1 - TRBV15 CATSWATSGSPEQFF
TRBJ2-1 - TRBV4-3 CASSQEGTGVWEQFF
TRBJ2-1 - TRBV19 CASSIRGTATYNEQFF
TRBJ1-5 - TRBV6-5 CASSSETGTNQPQHF
TRBJ1-1 few TRBV27 CASSPSQVMNTEAFF
TRBJ1-5 - TRBV6-5 CASRYSGTGFQPQHF
TRBJ1-1 - TRBV7-9 CASSFNPNTEAFF
TRBJ2-7 - TRBV18 CASSETGVVREQYF
TRBJ2-7 - TRBV19 CASSSQFSRTGSYEQYF
TRBJ2-3 - TRBV27 CASSNLPGILSLRGTDTQYF
TRBJ2-7 few TRBV27 CASSLSRVGSYEQYF
TRBJ2-5 - TRBV27 CASSLRGFRGAGVGETQYF
TRBJ2-1 - TRBV7-6 CASSLASSGGGYSYNEQFF
TRBJ2-7 - TRBV29-1 CSVEDGTSGSYEQYF
TRBJ1-2 - TRBV7-2 CASSITTGTNYGYTF
TRBJ2-7 medium-sized TRBV19 CASSISHKEGYEQYF
TRBJ1-2 - TRBV5-6 CASSYFDRTNYGYTF
TRBJ2-3 - TRBV19 CATTESDTQYF